The rows below give T cell receptor beta chains drawn from one sample of a study of identical twins. Using its own MiXCR run on the 5' RACE reads, TCRdb lists one record per CDR3 protein. The repertoire holds around 670,000 distinct CDR3 sequences, with 6% to 6.5% as singletons. Sequenced input: naive T cells sorted from blood. The source of these receptors is a man between 18 and 35 years old in good health. The CDR3 runs from the conserved cysteine through the conserved F or W. A D gene is named only where the DNA matches it firmly. A clone size is listed for some rows: how often the clone was seen (once, few, many), or a class if it is expanded.

TRBD2	many	TRBV20-1	TRBJ2-3	TGCAGTGCCGAAACTAGCGGGAGTCAGGATACGCAGTATTTT	CSAETSGSQDTQYF
TRBD2	many	TRBV3-1	TRBJ2-7	TGTGCCAGCAGCCAAGAGATGCTAGCGGGAGATCGAGAGCAGTACTTC	CASSQEMLAGDREQYF
.	.	TRBV14	TRBJ2-1	TGTGCCAGCGCCATACGGAGCGAACGGGGTGAGCAGTTCTTC	CASAIRSERGEQFF
.	many	TRBV5-1	TRBJ2-7	TGCGCCAGCAGCTTCGGACTGTCCTACGAGCAGTACTTC	CASSFGLSYEQYF
.	many	TRBV29-1	TRBJ2-5	TGCAGCGTTGAAGTCCCCTCGTCGGAGACCCAGTACTTC	CSVEVPSSETQYF
.	.	TRBV7-9	TRBJ1-4	TGTGCCAGCAGCGAACAATCCGAAAAACTGTTTTTT	CASSEQSEKLFF
.	many	TRBV12-3/TRBV12-4	TRBJ2-1	TGTGCCAGCAGTTCCGGTCCAATTCGCCTGCAGTTCTTC	CASSSGPIRLQFF
.	many	TRBV11-2	TRBJ2-1	TGTGCCAGCAGCTTAGGAGGACAAACTTCCAATGAGCAGTTCTTC	CASSLGGQTSNEQFF
.	many	TRBV29-1	TRBJ2-3	TGCAGCGCAGTTTTGAGCGTCGTAGATACGCAGTATTTT	CSAVLSVVDTQYF
.	many	TRBV6-5	TRBJ2-3	TGTGCCAGCACCGATGTTGATACGCAGTATTTT	CASTDVDTQYF
.	many	TRBV12-3/TRBV12-4	TRBJ1-5	TGTGCCAGCAGTTTTGAAGTAGGGGGGAGGCAGCCCCAGCATTTT	CASSFEVGGRQPQHF
.	many	TRBV28	TRBJ2-6	TGTGCCAGCAGTTTTCCAACAGGCGGTCGGTTTCTCTCTGGGGCCAACGTCCTGACTTTC	CASSFPTGGRFLSGANVLTF
.	.	TRBV28	TRBJ2-5	TGTGCCAGCAGCACCGAGGCCCTGACGGAGACCCAGTACTTC	CASSTEALTETQYF
.	few	TRBV27	TRBJ2-2	TGTGCCAGCAGTTTATTTTCGTCCGGGGAGCTGTTTTTT	CASSLFSSGELFF
TRBD1	many	TRBV12-3/TRBV12-4	TRBJ1-5	TGTGCCAGCAGATTAACAGGGGCGCTCAATCAGCCCCAGCATTTT	CASRLTGALNQPQHF
.	.	TRBV6-5	TRBJ2-3	TGTGCCAGCAGTTACTCTTGGCCCGGGGGAAGCACAGATACGCAGTATTTT	CASSYSWPGGSTDTQYF
.	many	TRBV7-8	TRBJ2-3	TGTGCCAGCAGCTTCGAGCCTGTCACAGATACGCAGTATTTT	CASSFEPVTDTQYF
TRBD2	few	TRBV20-1	TRBJ2-2	TGCAGTGCTATAGGACTAGCGGGAGCGCGGACCGGGGAGCTGTTTTTT	CSAIGLAGARTGELFF
.	few	TRBV15	TRBJ2-1	TGTGCCACCAGCAGTCGAGAGGGGAGCAATGAGCAGTTCTTC	CATSSREGSNEQFF
.	.	TRBV7-3	TRBJ2-3	TGTGCCAGCAGCTTAACGAGTCTGGTGGATACGCAGTATTTT	CASSLTSLVDTQYF
.	few	TRBV7-6	TRBJ2-3	TGTGCCAGCAGCTTAGATGGGACACCGCCGGTGTCGACGCAGTATTTT	CASSLDGTPPVSTQYF
TRBD1	many	TRBV4-3	TRBJ2-3	TGCGCCAGCAGCCAAACAGGGGGCGGCACAGATACGCAGTATTTT	CASSQTGGGTDTQYF
TRBD2	many	TRBV5-1	TRBJ2-1	TGCGCCAGCAGCCCACCGGCTAGCGGGATTTACAATGAGCAGTTCTTC	CASSPPASGIYNEQFF
.	few	TRBV28	TRBJ1-4	TGTGCCAGCAGTTTCCAGGGCGCCTCACGGAGTGAAAAACTGTTTTTT	CASSFQGASRSEKLFF
.	many	TRBV5-1	TRBJ2-7	TGCGCCAGCAGCCGTGGTGGAGGGTCCTACGAGCAGTACTTC	CASSRGGGSYEQYF
TRBD2	few	TRBV9	TRBJ2-3	TGTGCCAGCAGCGTTCAAGCGGGAGCGACAGATACGCAGTATTTT	CASSVQAGATDTQYF
.	many	TRBV4-3	TRBJ1-1	TGCGCCAGCAGCCAAGATTGGGGGGACGGGAACACTGAAGCTTTCTTT	CASSQDWGDGNTEAFF
.	.	TRBV7-9	TRBJ1-5	TGTGCCAGCAGCCTAGCACAGGGATTTAGCAATCAGCCCCAGCATTTT	CASSLAQGFSNQPQHF